Described below is a single T cell receptor beta chain sequence and its context. Its antigen is currently not known. Base qualities are not provided; no much larger clone lies one nucleotide away. V is clipped by 6 bases and J by 3 bases, and the sequence between their germline boundaries is 9 bases long. For CDR1 and CDR2, the germline V gene (reference sequence) lists DFQATT and SNEGSKA. Counted from cysteine to phenylalanine, this CDR3 has 12 amino acids. CDR3 DNA is the only sequence kept; it has 36 bases, read in frame from the first base. The roughly 37 donors, aged 6 to 90 years, were systemically healthy Caucasian individuals from Russia. Each donor gave approximately 10 milliliters of peripheral blood, collected into EDTA-treated Vacutainer tubes. PBMCs were isolated by Ficoll-Paque density-gradient centrifugation, with at least 7 million obtained per sample. Total RNA was extracted from PBMCs with Trizol reagent, with at least 6 micrograms obtained per sample. For every donor, an aliquot of PBMCs went through flow cytometry to measure the percentages of naive CD45RAhigh/CD27high T cells.

The data belong to a study of blood T cells in healthy people across ages (dated by TCRdb to between 2014 and 2017). A note on the overall study: In model experiments, roughly one uniquely barcoded TCR beta cDNA molecule per two T cells was captured by template switching. To track age-related changes in TCR beta repertoire diversity, the study relied on deep sequencing normalized with unique cDNA molecular identifiers. Four age groups were formed from the donors: young (average about 16 years), middle-aged (around 37), aged (roughly 56) and long-lived (about 80). To avoid experimental bias, donors of different ages were spread randomly across the sequencing lanes. Two additional independent replicas of 1 million unique cDNA reads from the same blood draw were analyzed for two donors (one aged 18 to 29 and one aged 80 or older). The research as a whole found: Compared with the aged group, more naive CD4+ T cells, fewer expanded clones and increased TCR diversity were shown by the long-lived group, suggesting age selection. Total diversity estimates from one million sequenced T cells were considered lower bounds and underestimates. As age increased, observed TCR beta diversity per million T cells dropped in a roughly linear way, and a significant reduction was already evident by age around 41. Observed TCR beta diversity correlated strongly with the percentage of naive T cells measured by flow cytometry. Conclusive comparison of naive and antigen-experienced compartments was prevented by the profiling of bulk unsorted PBMCs. Because donor CMV infection status was unknown, age-related changes in expanded clonotypes were potentially confounded.

Library preparation used 5' RACE. The instrument was an Illumina HiSeq 2500. A second PCR of about 7 to 12 cycles was run with a J-beta primer mix and a sample-barcoded 5' primer. Each TCR beta cDNA molecule received a unique molecular identifier from a template-switch 5' adaptor carrying 12 random nucleotides. At least 2.5 million CDR3-containing paired-end reads were obtained from each sample. First-strand cDNA synthesis was performed from all RNA using the Mint cDNA synthesis kit, with priming by a TRBC-specific oligonucleotide. All cDNA was treated with uracil-DNA glycosylase and then went through a first 18-cycle PCR with the universal primers M1SS and BC2_uni_R. Concerning the study's data processing: Each sample was normalized by randomly selecting 1 million high-quality reads, each carrying a distinct molecular identifier. Instead of being binned into consensus sequences, reads with shared molecular identifiers were discarded. MiTCR, with a Q25 quality threshold and the strictest error-elimination algorithm, was used for CDR3 identification, clonotype clustering and error correction. A nonparametric unseen species model with Euler transformation was used to estimate lower-bound total TCR beta diversity. TCRdb itself trimmed the public reads at Q25 with fastp, ran MiXCR and retained productive beta chains. For every CDR3 protein sequence, its rows merge into one entry that carries the most common genes and DNA. The V and J calls and clone size are TCRdb's, not the authors'. The sample table shows 800,000 to 950,000 distinct CDR3 sequences, and around 48% are seen once. Jointly, the top ten make up 10% to 15% of the sample.

Sequenced sample: blood. The rearranged segments are TRBV20-1 and TRBJ2-1; 6 matching bases give a weak D call of TRBD2. This clonotype originated in a man younger than 45 in good health. CDR3 region: CSALAFYNEQFF. The DNA sequence is as follows: TGCAGTGCCCTAGCGTTCTACAATGAGCAGTTCTTC.